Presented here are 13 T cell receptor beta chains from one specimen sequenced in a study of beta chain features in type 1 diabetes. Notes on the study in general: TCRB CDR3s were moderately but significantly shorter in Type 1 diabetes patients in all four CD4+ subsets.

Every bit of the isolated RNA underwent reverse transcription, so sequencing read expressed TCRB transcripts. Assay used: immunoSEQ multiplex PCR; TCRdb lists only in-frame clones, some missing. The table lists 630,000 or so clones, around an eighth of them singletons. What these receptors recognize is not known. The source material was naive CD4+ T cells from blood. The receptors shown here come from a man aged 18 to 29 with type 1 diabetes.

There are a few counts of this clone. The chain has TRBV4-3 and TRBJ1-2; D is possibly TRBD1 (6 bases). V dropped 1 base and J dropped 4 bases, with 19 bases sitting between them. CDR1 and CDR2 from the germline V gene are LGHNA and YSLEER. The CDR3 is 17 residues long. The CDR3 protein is CASSQVRFTTGGYGYTF. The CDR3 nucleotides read TGCGCCAGCAGCCAAGTGAGATTTACGACAGGCGGCTATGGCTACACCTTC.

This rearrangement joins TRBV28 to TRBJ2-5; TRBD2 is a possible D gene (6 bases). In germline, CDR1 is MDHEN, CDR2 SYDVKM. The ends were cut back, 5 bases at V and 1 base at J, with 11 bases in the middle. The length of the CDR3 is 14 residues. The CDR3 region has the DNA TGTGCCAGCAGTATCACTAGCATCCAAGAGACCCAGTACTTC. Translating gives CASSITSIQETQYF. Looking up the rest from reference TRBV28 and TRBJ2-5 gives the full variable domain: DVKVTQSSRYLVKRTGEKVFLECVQDMDHENMFWYRQDPGLGLRLIYFSYDVKMKEKGDIPEGYSVSREKKERFSLILESASTNQTSMYLCASSITSIQETQYFGPGTRLLVL.

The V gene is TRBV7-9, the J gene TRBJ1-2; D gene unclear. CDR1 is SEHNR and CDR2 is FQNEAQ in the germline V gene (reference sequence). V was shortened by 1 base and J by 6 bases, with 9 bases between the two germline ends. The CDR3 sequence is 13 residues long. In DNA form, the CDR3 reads TGTGCCAGCAGCTTAGGTGAAAGGGATGGCTACACCTTC. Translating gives CASSLGERDGYTF.

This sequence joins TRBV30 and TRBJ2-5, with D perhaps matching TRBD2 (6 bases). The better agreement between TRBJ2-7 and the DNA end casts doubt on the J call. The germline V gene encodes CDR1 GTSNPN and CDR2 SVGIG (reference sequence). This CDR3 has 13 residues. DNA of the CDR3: TGTGCCTGGAGAAGACGGGGGTCCTACGAGCAGTACTTC. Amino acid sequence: CAWRRRGSYEQYF.

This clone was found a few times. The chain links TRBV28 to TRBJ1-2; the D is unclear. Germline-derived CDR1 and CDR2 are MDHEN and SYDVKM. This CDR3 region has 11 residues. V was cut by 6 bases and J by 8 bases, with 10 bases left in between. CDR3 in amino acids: CASRPEGGYTF. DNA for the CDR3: TGTGCCAGCAGACCCGAGGGCGGCTACACCTTC.

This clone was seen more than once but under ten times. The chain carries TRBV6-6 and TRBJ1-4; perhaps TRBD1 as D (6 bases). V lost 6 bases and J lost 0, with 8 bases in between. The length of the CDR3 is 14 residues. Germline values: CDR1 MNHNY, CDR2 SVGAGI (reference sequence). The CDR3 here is CASSRTATNEKLFF. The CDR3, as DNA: TGTGCCAGCAGCCGGACAGCAACTAATGAAAAACTGTTTTTT.

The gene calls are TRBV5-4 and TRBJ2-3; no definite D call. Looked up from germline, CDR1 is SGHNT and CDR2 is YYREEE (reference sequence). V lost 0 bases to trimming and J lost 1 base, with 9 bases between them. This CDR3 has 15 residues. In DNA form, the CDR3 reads TGTGCCAGCAGCTTGGAGGTGGGCCGCACAGATACGCAGTATTTT. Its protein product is CASSLEVGRTDTQYF.

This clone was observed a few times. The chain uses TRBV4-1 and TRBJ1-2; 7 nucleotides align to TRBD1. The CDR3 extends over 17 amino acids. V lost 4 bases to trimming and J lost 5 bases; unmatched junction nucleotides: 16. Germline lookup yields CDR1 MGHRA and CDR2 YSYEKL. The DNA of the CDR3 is TGCGCCAGCAGCCCCAAGCGGGAAGGTACAGGGGAGTATGGCTACACCTTC. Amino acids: CASSPKREGTGEYGYTF.

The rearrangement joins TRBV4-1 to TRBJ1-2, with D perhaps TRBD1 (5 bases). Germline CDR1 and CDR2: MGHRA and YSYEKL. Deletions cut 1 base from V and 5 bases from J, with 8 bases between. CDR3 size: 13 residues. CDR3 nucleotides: TGCGCCAGCAGCCAAGCGGGGGAGTATGGCTACACCTTC. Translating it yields CASSQAGEYGYTF.

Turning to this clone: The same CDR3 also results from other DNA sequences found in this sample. The CDR3 nucleotides read TGTGCCAGCAGTCCCGGAGGCCGGGAGACCCAGTACTTC. Its translation: CASSPGGRETQYF. V gene TRBV28 combines with J gene TRBJ2-5; a weak D match, TRBD2 (5 bases). The CDR3 has 13 residues. Trimming stripped 5 bases from V and 5 bases from J, with 12 bases between. The V gene's germline CDR1 is MDHEN and CDR2 SYDVKM. Complete variable domain (other parts from reference TRBV28 and TRBJ2-5): DVKVTQSSRYLVKRTGEKVFLECVQDMDHENMFWYRQDPGLGLRLIYFSYDVKMKEKGDIPEGYSVSREKKERFSLILESASTNQTSMYLCASSPGGRETQYFGPGTRLLVL.

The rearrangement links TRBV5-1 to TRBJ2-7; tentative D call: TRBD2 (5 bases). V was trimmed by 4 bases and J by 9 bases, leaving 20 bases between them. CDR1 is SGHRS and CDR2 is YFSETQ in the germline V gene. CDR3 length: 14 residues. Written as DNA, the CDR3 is TGCGCCAGCAGCCCCCAGAGGACTGAACACGGGCAGTACTTC. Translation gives CASSPQRTEHGQYF.

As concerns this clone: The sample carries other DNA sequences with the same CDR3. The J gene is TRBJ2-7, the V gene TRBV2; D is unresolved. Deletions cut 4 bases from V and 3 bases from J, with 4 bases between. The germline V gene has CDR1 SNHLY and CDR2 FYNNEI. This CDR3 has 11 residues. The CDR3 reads CASSGSYEQYF. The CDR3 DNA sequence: TGTGCCAGCAGTGGTAGCTACGAGCAGTACTTC.

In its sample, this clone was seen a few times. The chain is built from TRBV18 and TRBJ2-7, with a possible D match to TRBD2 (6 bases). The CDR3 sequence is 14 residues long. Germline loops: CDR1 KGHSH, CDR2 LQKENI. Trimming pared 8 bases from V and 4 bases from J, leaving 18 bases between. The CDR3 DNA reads TGTGCCAGCCGGAGCGGGCCGGGCGATTACGAGCAGTACTTC. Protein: CASRSGPGDYEQYF.